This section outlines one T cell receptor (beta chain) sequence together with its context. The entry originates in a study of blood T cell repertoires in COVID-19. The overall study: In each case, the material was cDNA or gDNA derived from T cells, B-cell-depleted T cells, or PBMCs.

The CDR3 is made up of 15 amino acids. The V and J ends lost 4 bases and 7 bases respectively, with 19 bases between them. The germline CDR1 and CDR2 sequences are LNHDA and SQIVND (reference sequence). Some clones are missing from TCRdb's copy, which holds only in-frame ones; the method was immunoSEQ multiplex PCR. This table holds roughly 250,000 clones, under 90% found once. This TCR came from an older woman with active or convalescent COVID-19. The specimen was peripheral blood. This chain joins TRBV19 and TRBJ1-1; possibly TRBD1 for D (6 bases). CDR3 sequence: CASSRTANTKIEAFF. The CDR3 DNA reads TGTGCCAGTAGTAGGACAGCAAACACAAAGATTGAAGCTTTCTTT.